A single sample is the source of the 2 T cell receptor beta chains below, sequenced in a study of T cells after yellow fever vaccination. Each CDR3 protein gets one entry after TCRdb re-called the 5' RACE reads with MiXCR. The data contain about 400,000 distinct CDR3 sequences, roughly 6.2% of them singletons. The specimen was PBMCs, collected 5 days after the yellow fever booster vaccination. The source is a young man who received the YFV17D yellow fever vaccine.

This clonotype was counted many times. This chain uses TRBV7-2 with TRBJ2-5; D remains unclear. With 2 bases removed from V and 5 bases from J, the gap between germline ends came to 15 bases. In germline, CDR1 is SGHTA, CDR2 FQGNSA. The CDR3 sequence is 15 residues long. CDR3 protein: CASSLSSDLWETQYF. Written as DNA, the CDR3 is TGTGCCAGCAGCTTATCCTCGGACCTCTGGGAGACCCAGTACTTC.

This clonotype appeared many times. The chain combines TRBV5-5 with TRBJ2-5, with D unclear. Trimming took off 4 bases at V and 7 bases at J, with 11 bases between the two ends. Germline assignment: CDR1 SGHKS and CDR2 YYEKEE (reference sequence). CDR3 size: 12 residues. Here the CDR3 reads CASSPMKGTQYF. The CDR3 DNA follows: TGTGCCAGCAGCCCAATGAAGGGGACCCAGTACTTC.